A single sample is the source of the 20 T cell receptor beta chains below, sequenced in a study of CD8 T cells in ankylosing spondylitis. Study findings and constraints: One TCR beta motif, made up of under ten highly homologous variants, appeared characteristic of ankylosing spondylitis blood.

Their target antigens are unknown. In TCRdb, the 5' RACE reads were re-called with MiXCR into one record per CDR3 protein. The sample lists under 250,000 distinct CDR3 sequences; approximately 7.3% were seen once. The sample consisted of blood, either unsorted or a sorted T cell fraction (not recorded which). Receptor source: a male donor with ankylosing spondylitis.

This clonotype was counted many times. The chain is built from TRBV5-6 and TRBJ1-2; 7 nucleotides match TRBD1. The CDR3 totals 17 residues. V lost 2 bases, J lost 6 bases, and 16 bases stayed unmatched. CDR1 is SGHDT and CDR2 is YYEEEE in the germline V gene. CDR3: CASSLIRGDPLKDGYTF. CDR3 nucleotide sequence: TGTGCCAGCAGCTTAATCAGGGGGGACCCTCTTAAGGATGGCTACACCTTC.

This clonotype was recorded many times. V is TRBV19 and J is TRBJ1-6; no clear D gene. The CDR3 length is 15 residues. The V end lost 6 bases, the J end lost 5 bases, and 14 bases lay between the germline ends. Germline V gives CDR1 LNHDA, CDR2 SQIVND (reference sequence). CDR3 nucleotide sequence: TGTGCCAGTAGCCCGACCGCGGGAAATAATTCACCCCTCCACTTT. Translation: CASSPTAGNNSPLHF.

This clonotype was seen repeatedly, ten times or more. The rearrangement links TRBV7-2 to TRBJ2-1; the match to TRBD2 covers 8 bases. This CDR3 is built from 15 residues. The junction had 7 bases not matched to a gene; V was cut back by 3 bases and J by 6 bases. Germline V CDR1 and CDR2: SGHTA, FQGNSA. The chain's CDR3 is CASSFTRGGLNEQFF. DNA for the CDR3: TGTGCCAGCAGCTTCACTCGGGGGGGCCTCAATGAGCAGTTCTTC.

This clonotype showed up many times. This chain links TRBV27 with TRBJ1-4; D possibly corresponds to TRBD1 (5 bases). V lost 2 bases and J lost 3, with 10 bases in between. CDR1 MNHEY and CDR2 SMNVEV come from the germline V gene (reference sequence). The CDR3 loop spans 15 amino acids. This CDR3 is CASSLLGGSNEKLFF. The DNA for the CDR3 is TGTGCCAGCAGTTTACTGGGGGGGTCTAATGAAAAACTGTTTTTT.

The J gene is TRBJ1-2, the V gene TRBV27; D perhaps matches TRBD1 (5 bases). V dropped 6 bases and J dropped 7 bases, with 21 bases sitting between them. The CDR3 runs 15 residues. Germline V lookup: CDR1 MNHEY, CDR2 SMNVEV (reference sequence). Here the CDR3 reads CASSLLGTAGSGYTF. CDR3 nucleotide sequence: TGTGCCAGCAGCCTTCTGGGGACGGCGGGCTCTGGCTACACCTTC.

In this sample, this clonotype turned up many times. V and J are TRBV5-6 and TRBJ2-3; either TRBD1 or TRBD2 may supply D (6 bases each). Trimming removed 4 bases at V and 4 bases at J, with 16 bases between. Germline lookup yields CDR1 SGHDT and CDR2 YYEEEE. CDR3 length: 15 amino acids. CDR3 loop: CASSSEGEAADTQYF. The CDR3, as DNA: TGTGCCAGCAGCAGCGAGGGGGAGGCCGCAGATACGCAGTATTTT.

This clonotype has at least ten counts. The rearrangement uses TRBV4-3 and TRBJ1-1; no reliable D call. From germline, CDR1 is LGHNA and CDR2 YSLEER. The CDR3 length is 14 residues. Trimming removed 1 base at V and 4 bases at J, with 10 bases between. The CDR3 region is CASSQVEGRTEAFF. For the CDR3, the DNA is TGCGCCAGCAGCCAAGTGGAGGGTCGCACTGAAGCTTTCTTT.

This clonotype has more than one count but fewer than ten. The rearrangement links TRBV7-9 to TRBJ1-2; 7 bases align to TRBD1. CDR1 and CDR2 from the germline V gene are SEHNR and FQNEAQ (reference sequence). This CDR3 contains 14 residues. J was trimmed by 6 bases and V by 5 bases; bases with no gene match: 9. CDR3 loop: CASSPEQGNNGYTF. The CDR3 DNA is TGTGCCAGCAGCCCCGAACAGGGGAATAATGGCTACACCTTC. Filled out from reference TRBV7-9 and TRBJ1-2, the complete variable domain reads DTGVSQNPRHKITKRGQNVTFRCDPISEHNRLYWYRQTLGQGPEFLTYFQNEAQLEKSRLLSDRFSAERPKGSFSTLEIQRTEQGDSAMYLCASSPEQGNNGYTFGSGTRLTVV.

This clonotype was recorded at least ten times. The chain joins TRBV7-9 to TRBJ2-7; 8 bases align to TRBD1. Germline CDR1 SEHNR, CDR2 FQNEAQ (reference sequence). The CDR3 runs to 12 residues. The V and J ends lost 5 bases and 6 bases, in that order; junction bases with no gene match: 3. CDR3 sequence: CASSMDRVEQYF. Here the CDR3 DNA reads TGTGCCAGCAGCATGGACAGGGTCGAGCAGTACTTC.

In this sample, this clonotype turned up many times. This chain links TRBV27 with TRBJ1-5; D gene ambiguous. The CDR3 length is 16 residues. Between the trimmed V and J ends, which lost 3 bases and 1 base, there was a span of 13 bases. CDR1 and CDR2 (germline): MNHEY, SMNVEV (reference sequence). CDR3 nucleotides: TGTGCCAGCAGTTTCGGGCGGTATCGAAGCAATCAGCCCCAGCATTTT. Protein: CASSFGRYRSNQPQHF.

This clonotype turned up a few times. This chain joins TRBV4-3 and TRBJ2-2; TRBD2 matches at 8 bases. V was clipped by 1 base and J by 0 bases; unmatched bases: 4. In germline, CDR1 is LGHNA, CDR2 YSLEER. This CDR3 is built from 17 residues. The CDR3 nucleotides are TGCGCCAGCAGCCAAGTACTAGCGGAGTCGAACACCGGGGAGCTGTTTTTT. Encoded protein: CASSQVLAESNTGELFF.

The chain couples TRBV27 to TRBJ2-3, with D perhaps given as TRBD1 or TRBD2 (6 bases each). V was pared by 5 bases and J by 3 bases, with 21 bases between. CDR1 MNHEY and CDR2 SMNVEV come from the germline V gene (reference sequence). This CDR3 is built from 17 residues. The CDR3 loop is CASSRNPGATLTDTQYF. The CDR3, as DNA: TGTGCCAGCAGTAGAAATCCGGGGGCGACACTAACAGATACGCAGTATTTT.

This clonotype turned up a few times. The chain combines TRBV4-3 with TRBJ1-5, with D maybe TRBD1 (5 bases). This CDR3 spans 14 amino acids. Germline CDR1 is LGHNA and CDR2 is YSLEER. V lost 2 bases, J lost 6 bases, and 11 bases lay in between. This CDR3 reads CASSQFWGSQPQHF. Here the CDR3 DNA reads TGCGCCAGCAGCCAATTCTGGGGCAGTCAGCCCCAGCATTTT.

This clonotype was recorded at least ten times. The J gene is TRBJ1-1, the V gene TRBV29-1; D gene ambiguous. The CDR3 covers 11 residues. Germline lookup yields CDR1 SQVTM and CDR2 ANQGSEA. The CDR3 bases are TGCAGTGTACCCAGGAACACTGAAGCTTTCTTT. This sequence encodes CSVPRNTEAFF.

CDR3 nucleotides: TGTGCCAGCACCACGGGGCTAGCGTTCACCTACGAGCAGTACTTC. This translates into CASTTGLAFTYEQYF. The gene calls are TRBV7-9 and TRBJ2-7; the D gene is possibly TRBD2 (6 bases). The CDR3 loop spans 15 amino acids. The germline V gene encodes CDR1 SEHNR and CDR2 FQNEAQ (reference sequence). With 7 bases removed from V and 2 bases from J, the gap between germline ends came to 18 bases.

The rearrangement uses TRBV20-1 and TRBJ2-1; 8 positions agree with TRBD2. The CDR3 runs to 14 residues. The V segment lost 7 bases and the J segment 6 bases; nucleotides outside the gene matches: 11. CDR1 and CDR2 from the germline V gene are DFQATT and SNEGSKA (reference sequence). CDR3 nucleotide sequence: TGCAGTGAGTACGGTAGCGGGGAGTTCAATGAGCAGTTCTTC. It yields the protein CSEYGSGEFNEQFF.

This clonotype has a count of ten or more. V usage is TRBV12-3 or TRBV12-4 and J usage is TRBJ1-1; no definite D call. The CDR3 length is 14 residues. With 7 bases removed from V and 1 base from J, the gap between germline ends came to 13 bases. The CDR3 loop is CASTKAMRNTEAFF. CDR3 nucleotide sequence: TGTGCCAGCACTAAGGCCATGAGGAACACTGAAGCTTTCTTT.

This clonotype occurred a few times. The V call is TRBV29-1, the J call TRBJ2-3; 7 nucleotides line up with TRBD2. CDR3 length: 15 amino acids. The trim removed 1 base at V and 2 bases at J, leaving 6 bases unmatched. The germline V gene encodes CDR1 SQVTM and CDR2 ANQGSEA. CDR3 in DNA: TGCAGCGTTGAAGTCGGGGGGTTCGCCACAGATACGCAGTATTTT. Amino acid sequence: CSVEVGGFATDTQYF.

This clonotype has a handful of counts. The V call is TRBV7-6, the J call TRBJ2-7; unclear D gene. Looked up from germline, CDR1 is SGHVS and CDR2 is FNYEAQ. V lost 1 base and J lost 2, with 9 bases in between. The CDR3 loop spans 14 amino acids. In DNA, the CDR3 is TGTGCCAGCAGCTTAGAGTCAGGCCCCTACGAGCAGTACTTC. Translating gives CASSLESGPYEQYF.

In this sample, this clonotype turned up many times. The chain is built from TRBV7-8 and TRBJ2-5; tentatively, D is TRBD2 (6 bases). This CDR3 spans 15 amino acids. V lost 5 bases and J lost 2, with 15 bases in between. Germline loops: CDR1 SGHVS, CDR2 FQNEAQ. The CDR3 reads CASSPLVGGQETQYF. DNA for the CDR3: TGTGCCAGCAGCCCCTTAGTTGGGGGGCAAGAGACCCAGTACTTC.